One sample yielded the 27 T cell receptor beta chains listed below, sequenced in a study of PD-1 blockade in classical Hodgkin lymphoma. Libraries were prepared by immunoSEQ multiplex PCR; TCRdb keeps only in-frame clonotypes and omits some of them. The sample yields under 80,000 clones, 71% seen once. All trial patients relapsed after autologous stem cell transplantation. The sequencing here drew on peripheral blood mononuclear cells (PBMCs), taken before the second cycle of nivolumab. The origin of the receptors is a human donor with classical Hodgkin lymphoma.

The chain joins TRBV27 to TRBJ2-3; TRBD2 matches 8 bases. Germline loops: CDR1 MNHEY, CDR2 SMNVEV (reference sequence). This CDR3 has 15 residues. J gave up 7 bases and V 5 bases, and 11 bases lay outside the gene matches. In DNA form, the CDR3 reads TGTGCCAGCAGTCCGGGGTCGGGGGGGGCGTATACGCAGTATTTT. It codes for CASSPGSGGAYTQYF.

The CDR3, as DNA: TGCGCCAGCTGCTCCCTGAATCAGCCCCAGCATTTT. Translated: CASCSLNQPQHF. The J gene is TRBJ1-5, the V gene TRBV10-2; D call uncertain. Germline V gene sequence: CDR1 WSHSY, CDR2 SAAADI. The CDR3 spans 12 residues. V lost 8 bases and J lost 4, with 9 bases in between.

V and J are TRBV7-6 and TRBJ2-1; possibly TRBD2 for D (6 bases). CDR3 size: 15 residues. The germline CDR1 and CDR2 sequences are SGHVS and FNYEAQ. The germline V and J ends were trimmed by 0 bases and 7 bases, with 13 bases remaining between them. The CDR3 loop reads CASSLARGGVNEQFF. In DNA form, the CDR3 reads TGTGCCAGCAGCTTAGCTAGGGGAGGAGTAAATGAGCAGTTCTTC.

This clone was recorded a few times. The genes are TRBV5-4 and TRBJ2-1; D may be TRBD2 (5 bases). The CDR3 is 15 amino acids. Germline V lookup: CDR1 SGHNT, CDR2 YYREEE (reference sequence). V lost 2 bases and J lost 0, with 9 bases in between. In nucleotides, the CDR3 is TGTGCCAGCAGCTTTGGCGGGCCCTCCTACAATGAGCAGTTCTTC. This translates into CASSFGGPSYNEQFF. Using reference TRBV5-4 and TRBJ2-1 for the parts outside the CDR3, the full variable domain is ETGVTQSPTHLIKTRGQQVTLRCSSQSGHNTVSWYQQALGQGPQFIFQYYREEENGRGNFPPRFSGLQFPNYSSELNVNALELDDSALYLCASSFGGPSYNEQFFGPGTRLTVL.

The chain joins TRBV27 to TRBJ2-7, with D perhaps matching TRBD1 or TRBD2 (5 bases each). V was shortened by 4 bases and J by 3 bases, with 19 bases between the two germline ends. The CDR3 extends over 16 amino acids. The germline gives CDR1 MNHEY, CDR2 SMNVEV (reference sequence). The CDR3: CASSSPLRGRGYEQYF. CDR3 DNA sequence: TGTGCCAGCAGTTCTCCACTGAGGGGCAGAGGCTACGAGCAGTACTTC.

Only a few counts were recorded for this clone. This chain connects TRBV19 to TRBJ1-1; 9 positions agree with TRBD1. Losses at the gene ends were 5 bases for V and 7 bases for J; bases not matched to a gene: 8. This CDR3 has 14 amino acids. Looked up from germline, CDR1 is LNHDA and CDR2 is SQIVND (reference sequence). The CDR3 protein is CASSHGTGIDEAFF. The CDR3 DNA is TGTGCCAGTAGTCACGGGACAGGGATCGATGAAGCTTTCTTT.

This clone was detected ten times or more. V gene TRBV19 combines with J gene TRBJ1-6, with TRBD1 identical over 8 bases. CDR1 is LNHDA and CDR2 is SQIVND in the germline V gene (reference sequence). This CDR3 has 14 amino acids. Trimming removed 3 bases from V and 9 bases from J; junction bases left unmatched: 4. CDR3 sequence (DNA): TGTGCCAGTAGTATGACAGGGGTGTCTTCACCCCTCCACTTT. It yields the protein CASSMTGVSSPLHF.

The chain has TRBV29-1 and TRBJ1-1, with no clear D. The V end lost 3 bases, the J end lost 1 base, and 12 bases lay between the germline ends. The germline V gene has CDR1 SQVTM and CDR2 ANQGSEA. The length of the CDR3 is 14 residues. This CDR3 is CSVDLGLGNTEAFF. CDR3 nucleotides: TGCAGCGTTGATCTGGGTTTGGGGAACACTGAAGCTTTCTTT.

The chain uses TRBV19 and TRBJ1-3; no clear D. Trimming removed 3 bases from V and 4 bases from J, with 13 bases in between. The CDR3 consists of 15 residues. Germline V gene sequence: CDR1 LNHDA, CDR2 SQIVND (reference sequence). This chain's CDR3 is CASSIAPGAGNTIYF. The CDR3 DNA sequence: TGTGCCAGTAGTATCGCCCCGGGAGCCGGAAACACCATATATTTT.

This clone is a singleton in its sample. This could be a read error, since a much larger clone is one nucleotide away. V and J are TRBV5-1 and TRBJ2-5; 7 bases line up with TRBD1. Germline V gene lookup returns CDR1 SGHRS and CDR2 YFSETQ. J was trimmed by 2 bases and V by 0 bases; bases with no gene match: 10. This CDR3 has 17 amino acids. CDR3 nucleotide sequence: TGCGCCAGCAGCTTGGGCCAGACGTGGACAGGTCAAGAGACCCAGTACTTC. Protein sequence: CASSLGQTWTGQETQYF.

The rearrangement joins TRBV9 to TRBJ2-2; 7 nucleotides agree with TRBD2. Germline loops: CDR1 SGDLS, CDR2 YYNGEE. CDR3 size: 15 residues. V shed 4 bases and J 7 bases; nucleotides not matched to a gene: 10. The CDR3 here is CASSPAGDLIGELFF. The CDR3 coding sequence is TGTGCCAGCAGCCCCGCGGGAGACTTAATCGGGGAGCTGTTTTTT.

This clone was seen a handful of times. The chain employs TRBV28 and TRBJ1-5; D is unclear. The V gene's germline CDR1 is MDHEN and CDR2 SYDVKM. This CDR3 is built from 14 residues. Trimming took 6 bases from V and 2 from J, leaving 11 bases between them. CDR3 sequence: CASSPRVGNQPQHF. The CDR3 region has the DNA TGTGCCAGCAGCCCCAGAGTAGGCAATCAGCCCCAGCATTTT.

The CDR3 DNA is TGTGCCAGCAGTTACGGGACAGGGTTCTCACCCCTCCACTTT. This gives the protein CASSYGTGFSPLHF. The chain uses TRBV6-6 and TRBJ1-6, with 9 bases that match TRBD1. There are 14 residues in the CDR3. V was clipped by 2 bases and J by 10 bases; unmatched bases: 3. Germline loops: CDR1 MNHNY, CDR2 SVGAGI (reference sequence).

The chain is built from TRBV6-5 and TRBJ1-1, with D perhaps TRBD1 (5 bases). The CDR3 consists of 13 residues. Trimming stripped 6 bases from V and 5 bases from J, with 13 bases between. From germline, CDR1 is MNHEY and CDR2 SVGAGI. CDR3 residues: CASSLGAFTEAFF. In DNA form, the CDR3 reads TGTGCCAGCAGCCTTGGGGCCTTTACTGAAGCTTTCTTT.

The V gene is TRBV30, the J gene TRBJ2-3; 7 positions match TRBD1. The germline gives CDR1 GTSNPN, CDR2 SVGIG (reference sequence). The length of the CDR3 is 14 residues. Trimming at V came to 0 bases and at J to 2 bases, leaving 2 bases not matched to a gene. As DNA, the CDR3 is TGTGCCTGGAGTGTACAGGGGAACACAGATACGCAGTATTTT. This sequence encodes CAWSVQGNTDTQYF.

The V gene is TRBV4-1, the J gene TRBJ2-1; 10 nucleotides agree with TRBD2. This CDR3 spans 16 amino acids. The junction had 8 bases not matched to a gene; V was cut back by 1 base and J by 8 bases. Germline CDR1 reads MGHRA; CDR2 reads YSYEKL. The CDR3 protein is CASSQARTSGWDEQFF. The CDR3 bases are TGCGCCAGCAGCCAAGCTAGGACTAGCGGCTGGGATGAGCAGTTCTTC.

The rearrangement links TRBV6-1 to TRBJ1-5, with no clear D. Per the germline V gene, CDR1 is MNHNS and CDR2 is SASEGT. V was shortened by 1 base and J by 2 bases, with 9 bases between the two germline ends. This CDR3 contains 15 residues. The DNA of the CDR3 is TGTGCCAGCAGTGAAGGGGCCCAGGGCAATCAGCCCCAGCATTTT. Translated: CASSEGAQGNQPQHF.

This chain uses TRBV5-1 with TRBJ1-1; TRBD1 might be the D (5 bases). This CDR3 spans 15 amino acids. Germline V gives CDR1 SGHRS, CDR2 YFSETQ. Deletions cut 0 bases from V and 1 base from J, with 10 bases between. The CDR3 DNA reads TGCGCCAGCAGCTTGGGTGGGAGGGGGAACACTGAAGCTTTCTTT. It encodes CASSLGGRGNTEAFF.

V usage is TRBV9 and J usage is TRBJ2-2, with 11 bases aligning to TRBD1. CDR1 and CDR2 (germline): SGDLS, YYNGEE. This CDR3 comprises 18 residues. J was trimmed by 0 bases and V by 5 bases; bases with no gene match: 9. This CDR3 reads CASSFRTGGAANTGELFF. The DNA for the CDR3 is TGTGCCAGCAGTTTCCGGACAGGGGGCGCCGCGAACACCGGGGAGCTGTTTTTT.

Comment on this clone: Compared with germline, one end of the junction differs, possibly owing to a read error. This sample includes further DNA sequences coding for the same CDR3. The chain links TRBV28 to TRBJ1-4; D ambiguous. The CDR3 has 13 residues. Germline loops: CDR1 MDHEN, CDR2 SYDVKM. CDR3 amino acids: CASSYSTNEKLFF. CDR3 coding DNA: TGTGCCAGCAGTTATTCAACTAATGAAAAGCTGTTTTTT.

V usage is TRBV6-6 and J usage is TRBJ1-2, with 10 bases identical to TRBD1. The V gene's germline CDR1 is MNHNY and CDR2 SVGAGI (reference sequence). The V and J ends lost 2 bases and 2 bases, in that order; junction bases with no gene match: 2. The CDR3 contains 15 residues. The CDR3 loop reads CASSYTGQGNYGYTF. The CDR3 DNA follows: TGTGCCAGCAGTTACACGGGACAGGGGAACTATGGCTACACCTTC.

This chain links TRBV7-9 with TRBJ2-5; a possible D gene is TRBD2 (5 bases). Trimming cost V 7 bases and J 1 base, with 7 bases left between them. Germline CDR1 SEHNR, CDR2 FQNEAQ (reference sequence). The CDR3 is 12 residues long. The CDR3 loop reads CASTAGQETQYF. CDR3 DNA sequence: TGTGCCAGCACGGCGGGCCAAGAGACCCAGTACTTC.

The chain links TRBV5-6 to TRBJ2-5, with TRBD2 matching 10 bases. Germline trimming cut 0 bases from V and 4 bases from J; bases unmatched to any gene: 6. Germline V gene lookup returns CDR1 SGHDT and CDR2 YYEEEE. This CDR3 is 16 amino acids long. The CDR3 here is CASSLEREGPVETQYF. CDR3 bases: TGTGCCAGCAGCTTGGAGCGGGAGGGCCCTGTAGAGACCCAGTACTTC.

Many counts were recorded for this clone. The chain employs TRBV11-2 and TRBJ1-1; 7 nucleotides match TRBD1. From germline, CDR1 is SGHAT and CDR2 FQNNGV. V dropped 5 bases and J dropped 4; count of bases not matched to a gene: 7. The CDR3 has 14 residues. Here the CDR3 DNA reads TGTGCCAGCAGCCGAGAGGGGGCGCGCACTGAAGCTTTCTTT. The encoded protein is CASSREGARTEAFF.

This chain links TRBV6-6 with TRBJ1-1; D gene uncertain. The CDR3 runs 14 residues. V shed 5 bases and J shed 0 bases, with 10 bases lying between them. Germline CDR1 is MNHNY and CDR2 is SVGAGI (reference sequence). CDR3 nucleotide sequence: TGTGCCAGCAGTCCCCAGAACATGAACACTGAAGCTTTCTTT. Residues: CASSPQNMNTEAFF.

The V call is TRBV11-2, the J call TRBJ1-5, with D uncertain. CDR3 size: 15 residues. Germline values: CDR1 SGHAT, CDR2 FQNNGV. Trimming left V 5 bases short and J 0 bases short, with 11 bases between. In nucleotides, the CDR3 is TGTGCCAGCAGCCCTACGGATTATAGCAATCAGCCCCAGCATTTT. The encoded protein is CASSPTDYSNQPQHF.

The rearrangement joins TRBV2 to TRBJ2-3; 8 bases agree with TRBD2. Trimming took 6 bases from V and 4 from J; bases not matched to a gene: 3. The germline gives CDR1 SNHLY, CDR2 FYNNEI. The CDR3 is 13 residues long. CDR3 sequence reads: CASRLTSADTQYF. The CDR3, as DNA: TGTGCCAGCAGACTGACTAGCGCAGATACGCAGTATTTT.